This TCR beta chain was found in a study of cytomegalovirus exposure and HLA in healthy donors. Assay: immunoSEQ multiplex PCR; the TCRdb copy retains only in-frame clones and omits some. The sample contains over 200,000 clones, 70% to 90% of which appear only once. Germline CDR1 is MNHEY and CDR2 is SMNVEV (reference sequence). CDR3 length: 18 amino acids. The junction had 19 bases not matched to a gene; V was cut back by 6 bases and J by 2 bases. The chain joins TRBV27 to TRBJ2-7, with TRBD2 identical over 7 bases. The sequence came from a woman aged 18-30 years in good health and CMV-seronegative. Source material: PBMCs. The CDR3 DNA reads as TGTGCCAGCAGCCCCTCACAGTTTGCGGGAGTTGCTGCCTACGAGCAGTACTTC. Residues: CASSPSQFAGVAAYEQYF.